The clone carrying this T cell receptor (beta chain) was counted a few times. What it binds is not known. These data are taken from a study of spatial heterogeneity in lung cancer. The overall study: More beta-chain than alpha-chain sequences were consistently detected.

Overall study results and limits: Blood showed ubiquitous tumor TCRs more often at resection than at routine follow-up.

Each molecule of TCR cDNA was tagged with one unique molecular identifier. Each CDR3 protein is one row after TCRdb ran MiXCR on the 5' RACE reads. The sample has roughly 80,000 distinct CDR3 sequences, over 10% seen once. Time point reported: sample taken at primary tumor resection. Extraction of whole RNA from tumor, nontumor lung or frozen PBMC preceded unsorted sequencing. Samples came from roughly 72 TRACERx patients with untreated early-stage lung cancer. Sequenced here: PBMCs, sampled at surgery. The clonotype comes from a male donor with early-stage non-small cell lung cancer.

CDR3 amino acids: CASSQEPLVTGELFF. The CDR3 DNA sequence: TGTGCCAGCAGCCAAGAACCGCTAGTCACCGGGGAGCTGTTTTTT. V gene TRBV3-1 combines with J gene TRBJ2-2, with D unclear. V dropped 0 bases and J dropped 4 bases, with 9 bases sitting between them. The CDR3 is 15 amino acids. Germline CDR1 is LGHDT and CDR2 is YNNKEL (reference sequence).